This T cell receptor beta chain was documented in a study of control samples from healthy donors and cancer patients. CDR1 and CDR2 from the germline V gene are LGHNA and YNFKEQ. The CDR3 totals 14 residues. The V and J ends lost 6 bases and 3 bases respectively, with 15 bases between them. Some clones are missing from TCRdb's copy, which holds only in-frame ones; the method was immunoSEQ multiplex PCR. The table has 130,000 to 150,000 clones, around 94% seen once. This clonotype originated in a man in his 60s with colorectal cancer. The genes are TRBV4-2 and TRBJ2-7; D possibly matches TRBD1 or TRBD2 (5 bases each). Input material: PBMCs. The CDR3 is CASRSRDGDYEQYF. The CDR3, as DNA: TGTGCCAGCAGATCAAGGGACGGAGACTACGAGCAGTACTTC.